Sequencing of this TCR beta chain was carried out in a study of OX40 agonist ivuxolimab in advanced cancers. About the full investigation: Ivuxolimab was a fully human IgG2 agonistic monoclonal antibody targeting the costimulatory receptor OX40 (CD134). Intravenous ivuxolimab was administered to patients every 2 weeks at six dose levels: 0.01, 0.1, 0.3, 1.5, 3 and 10 mg/kg. Of the approximately 53 patients in dose escalation, about 20 had hepatocellular carcinoma, some 15 had melanoma, 9 had renal cell carcinoma and 9 had head and neck cancer. The dose-escalation cohort was 82.7% male with a mean age of approximately 60 years, ranging from about 23 to 85. Prior anti-PD-1, anti-PD-L1 or anti-CTLA-4 therapy was permitted, and checkpoint inhibitors had been received by roughly 40% of dose-escalation patients. Partial responses were achieved by three dose-escalation patients, of whom one had hepatocellular carcinoma and two had cutaneous melanoma. The point of sequencing TCRbeta in the periphery was to test whether ivuxolimab changed TCR sequence diversity and drove clonal T-cell expansion. The paper describes the monotherapy dose-escalation part (N of about 50 patients) of the phase I trial of ivuxolimab. The research as a whole found: Antigen specificity was not determined for the clonally expanded peripheral T cells. After ivuxolimab, CD8+ T cells had more expanded clones than CD4+ T cells on average. Low levels of normalized T-cell clonal expansion were also shown by some nonresponding patients. Clonal expansion of both CD4+ and CD8+ blood T cells was observed from baseline to week 6 at doses 0.1 to 3.0 mg/kg. In the 0.1-3.0 mg/kg groups, partial responders were among the patients with the lowest normalized peripheral clonal expansion, particularly in CD8+ T cells.

Spanning cysteine to phenylalanine, the CDR3 consists of 14 amino acids. Solely the CDR3 DNA is kept, with 42 bases framed from the first base. The CDR1 and CDR2 encoded by the germline V gene are SGHRS and YFSETQ. V gives up 7 bases and J gives up 2 bases, and the segment between their germline ends measures 15 bases. To sequence the TCRbeta CDR3 region, genomic DNA was isolated from the sorted cells. TCRbeta CDR3 regions were sequenced using the immunoSEQ Assay. The table was pulled from immuneACCESS by TCRdb, which kept in-frame rearrangements only. Such tables lose some clones; where checked, under half of the loss comes from unresolved V genes, and the rest has no known cause. Across this sample there are about 80,000 clones, with around nine tenths seen only once. The ten top clones hold roughly 0.32% of the sample. The trial excluded patients who had a history of autoimmune disease or were on systemic immunosuppression. Peripheral blood for TCR sequencing was collected from all dose cohorts at baseline, on cycle 4 day 1, and on cycle 7 day 1. The samples were taken from a phase I, first-in-human, multicenter, open-label dose-escalation trial of ivuxolimab. The trial enrolled adults with locally advanced or metastatic head and neck squamous cell, hepatocellular, melanoma or renal cell carcinoma. Before TCR sequencing, CD4+ and CD8+ T cells were separately sorted from peripheral blood.

This clone was counted only a few times. The antigen it binds to is not known. Base qualities are not provided; no much larger clone lies one nucleotide away. The receptor's source is an adult with an advanced solid tumor such as melanoma, head and neck, liver or kidney cancer. Sample: CD4+ or CD8+ T cells sorted from blood, taken in a trial of the OX40 agonist ivuxolimab. The V and J segments used are TRBV5-1 and TRBJ2-5, and the D gene may be TRBD2, 6 bases matching. The CDR3 sequence is CASGLGEAQETQYF. DNA sequence: TGCGCCAGCGGTTTGGGGGAGGCGCAAGAGACCCAGTACTTC.